This T cell receptor (beta chain) was recovered during a study of OX40 agonist ivuxolimab in advanced cancers. The protocol was immunoSEQ multiplex PCR, while the TCRdb copy is restricted to in-frame clones and leaves out a portion. Counted here are around 62,000 clones, around 86% occurring once; the ten biggest clones make up 0.85% to 1.4%. Patients had blood sampled at baseline and again on cycle 4 day 1 and cycle 7 day 1. Study outcomes and limitations: At 0.1 to 3.0 mg/kg and by week 6, CD4+ and CD8+ T cells in the blood had expanded clonally.

As regards this clone: As yet, its antigen is unknown.

This CDR3 has 18 amino acids. Looked up from germline, CDR1 is MGHRA and CDR2 is YSYEKL. V shed 1 base, J shed 0 bases, and the junction held 8 bases outside the gene matches. This clonotype was sampled from an adult with an advanced solid tumor such as melanoma, head and neck, liver or kidney cancer. The rearrangement joins TRBV4-1 to TRBJ2-1, with 8 positions matching TRBD2. The sample in question was CD4+ or CD8+ T cells sorted from blood, obtained in a trial of the OX40 agonist ivuxolimab. CDR3 in DNA: TGCGCCAGCAGCCAAGCCCTCGCCGGGACTAGCTCCTACAATGAGCAGTTCTTC. This sequence encodes CASSQALAGTSSYNEQFF.